This TCR beta chain was retrieved from a study of blood T cells in healthy people across ages. This clonotype was counted at least ten times. The antigen remains undetermined. CDR3 length: 16 residues. From germline, CDR1 is LGHNA and CDR2 YNFKEQ. V lost 1 base to trimming and J lost 8 bases, with 18 bases between them. Donors were healthy Caucasian individuals from Russia aged about 6 to 90. Every sample gave at least 6 micrograms of total RNA when it was extracted. The use of a sample-barcoded 5' primer and a J-beta primer mix characterized a second PCR of roughly 6 to 11 cycles. A template-switch adaptor that had 12 random nucleotides put a tag on each cDNA molecule. A single record per CDR3 protein comes from TCRdb applying MiXCR to the 5' RACE reads. The sample has around 650,000 distinct CDR3 sequences, about 32% seen once. Study-level points and caveats: Fewer expanded clones and more diversity marked long-lived versus aged donors.

The chain carries TRBV4-2 and TRBJ2-1; perhaps D is TRBD1 or TRBD2 (5 bases each). The receptor was derived from a woman of 80 years or more in good health. The source material was blood. The CDR3 spells CASSQAEQGRGDEQFF. In nucleotides, the CDR3 is TGTGCCAGCAGCCAAGCCGAGCAGGGTCGGGGCGATGAGCAGTTCTTC.